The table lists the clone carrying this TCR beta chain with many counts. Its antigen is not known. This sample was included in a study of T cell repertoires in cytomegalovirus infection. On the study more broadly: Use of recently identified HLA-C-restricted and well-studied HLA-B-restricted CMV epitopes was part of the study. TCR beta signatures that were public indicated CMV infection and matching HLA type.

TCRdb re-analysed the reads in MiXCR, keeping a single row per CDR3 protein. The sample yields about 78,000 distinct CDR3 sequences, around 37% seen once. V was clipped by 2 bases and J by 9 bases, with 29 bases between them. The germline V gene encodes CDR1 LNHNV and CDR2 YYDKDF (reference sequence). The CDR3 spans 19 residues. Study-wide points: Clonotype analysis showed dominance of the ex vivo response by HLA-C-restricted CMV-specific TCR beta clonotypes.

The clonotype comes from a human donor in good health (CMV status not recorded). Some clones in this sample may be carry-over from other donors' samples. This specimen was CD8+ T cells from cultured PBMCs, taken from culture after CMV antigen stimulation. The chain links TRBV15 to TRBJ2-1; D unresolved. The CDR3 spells CATSRSDGPGENKLGEQFF. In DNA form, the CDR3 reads TGTGCCACCAGCAGATCTGACGGGCCAGGCGAAAATAAATTGGGTGAGCAGTTCTTC.